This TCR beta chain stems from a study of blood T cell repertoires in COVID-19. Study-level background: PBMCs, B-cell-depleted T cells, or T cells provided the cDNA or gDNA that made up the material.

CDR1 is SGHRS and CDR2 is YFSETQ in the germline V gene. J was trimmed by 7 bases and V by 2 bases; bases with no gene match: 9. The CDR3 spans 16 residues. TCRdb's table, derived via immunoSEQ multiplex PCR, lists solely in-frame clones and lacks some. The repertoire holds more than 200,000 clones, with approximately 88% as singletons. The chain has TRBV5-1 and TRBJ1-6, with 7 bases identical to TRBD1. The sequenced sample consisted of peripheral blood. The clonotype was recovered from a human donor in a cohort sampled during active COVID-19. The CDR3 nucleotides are TGCGCCAGCAGCTTCAATACCGGGACAGAGAATTCACCCCTCCACTTT. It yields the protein CASSFNTGTENSPLHF.